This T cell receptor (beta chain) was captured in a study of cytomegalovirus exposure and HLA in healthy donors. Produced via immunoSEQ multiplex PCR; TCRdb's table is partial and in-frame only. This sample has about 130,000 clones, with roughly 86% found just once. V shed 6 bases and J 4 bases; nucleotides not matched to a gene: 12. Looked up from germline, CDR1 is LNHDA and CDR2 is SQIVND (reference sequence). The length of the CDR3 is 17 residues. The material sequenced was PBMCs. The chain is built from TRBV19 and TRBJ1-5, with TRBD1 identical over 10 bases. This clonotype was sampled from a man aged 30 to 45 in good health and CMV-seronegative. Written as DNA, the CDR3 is TGTGCCAGTAGACCGGGACAGGGGAGTGGTTGGAATCAGCCCCAGCATTTT. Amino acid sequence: CASRPGQGSGWNQPQHF. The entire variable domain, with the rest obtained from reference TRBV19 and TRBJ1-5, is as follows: DGGITQSPKYLFRKEGQNVTLSCEQNLNHDAMYWYRQDPGQGLRLIYYSQIVNDFQKGDIAEGYSVSREKKESFPLTVTSAQKNPTAFYLCASRPGQGSGWNQPQHFGDGTRLSIL.